The entry that follows covers one TCR beta chain sequence. Antigen: not known. TCRdb independently ran MiXCR on the reads; one entry per CDR3 protein. The sample holds some 700,000 distinct CDR3 sequences; about 30% are singletons and the top ten take about 20%. The data originate from a study of T cell repertoires in cytomegalovirus infection. Background on the study: In public TCR beta signatures, there were indications of both CMV infection and matching HLA type.

With 4 bases removed from V and 5 bases from J, the gap between germline ends came to 10 bases. Per the germline V gene, CDR1 is DFQATT and CDR2 is SNEGSKA (reference sequence). CDR3 length: 12 amino acids. Regarding the study as a whole: Summed public TCR beta family frequency identified CMV carriers bearing the relevant HLA. The ex vivo response showed dominance by HLA-C-restricted CMV-specific TCR beta clonotypes.

This chain uses TRBV20-1 with TRBJ2-3, with D possibly being TRBD2 (6 bases). The sample was cultured PBMCs, taken from culture after CMV antigen stimulation. This receptor was obtained from a human donor in good health (CMV status not recorded). Some clones in this sample may be carry-over from other donors' samples. The DNA of the CDR3 is TGCAGTGCTACCTTGGGGGGAGATACGCAGTATTTT. It translates to CSATLGGDTQYF.